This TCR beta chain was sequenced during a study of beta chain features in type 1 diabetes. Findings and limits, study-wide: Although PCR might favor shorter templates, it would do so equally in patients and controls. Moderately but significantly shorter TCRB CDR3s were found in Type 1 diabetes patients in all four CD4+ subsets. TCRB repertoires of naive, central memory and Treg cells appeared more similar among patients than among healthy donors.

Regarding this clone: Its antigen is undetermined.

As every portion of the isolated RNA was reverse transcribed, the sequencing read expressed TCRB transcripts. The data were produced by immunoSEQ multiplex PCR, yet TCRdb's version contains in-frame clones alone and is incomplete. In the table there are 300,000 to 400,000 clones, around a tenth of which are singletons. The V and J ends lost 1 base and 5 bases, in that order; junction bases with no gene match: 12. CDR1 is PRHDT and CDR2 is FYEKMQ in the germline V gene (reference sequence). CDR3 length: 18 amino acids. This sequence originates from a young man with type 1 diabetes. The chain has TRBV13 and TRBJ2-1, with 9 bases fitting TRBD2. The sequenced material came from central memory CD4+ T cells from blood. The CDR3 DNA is TGTGCCAGCAGCTTAGCCATTAGCGGGAGCTGGCTTAACAATGAGCAGTTCTTC. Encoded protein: CASSLAISGSWLNNEQFF.